This entry lists 4 T cell receptor beta chains sequenced from one sample in a study of cytomegalovirus exposure and HLA in healthy donors (dated by TCRdb to 2016 to 2017). The library was obtained by the immunoSEQ multiplex PCR assay. The multiplex PCR relied on a mix of 60 forward primers for TCR Vbeta segments and 13 reverse primers for TCR Jbeta segments. TCRdb took over this immuneACCESS table, retaining in-frame rearrangements with V and J assigned. Such tables are incomplete; in checked studies, under half of the missing clones stem from an unresolved V gene, and the remainder is unexplained. The sample profile shows roughly 140,000 clones; about 72% of them were found once. The ten largest clones take up 2.1% of the sample. The sample taken for sequencing was PBMCs. Receptor source: a man aged 35 to 55 in good health and CMV-seronegative.

The V gene is TRBV7-6, the J gene TRBJ2-7; D remains ambiguous. This CDR3 contains 14 residues. V gave up 5 bases and J gave up 1 base, with 12 bases separating them. CDR1 is SGHVS and CDR2 is FNYEAQ in the germline V gene. This CDR3 is CASSPRSTSYEQYF. The CDR3 region has the DNA TGTGCCAGCAGCCCGAGAAGTACGTCCTACGAGCAGTACTTC.

J is TRBJ2-7 and V is TRBV11-2; TRBD2 aligns across 11 bases. Germline assignment: CDR1 SGHAT and CDR2 FQNNGV. V shed 4 bases and J 4 bases; nucleotides not matched to a gene: 6. The CDR3 contains 15 residues. CDR3 sequence reads: CASSSGTSGRYEQYF. DNA for the CDR3: TGTGCCAGCAGCTCCGGGACTAGCGGACGATACGAGCAGTACTTC.

This clone has more than one count but fewer than ten. The genes are TRBV5-1 and TRBJ1-3; tentatively, D is TRBD1 (5 bases). Germline lookup yields CDR1 SGHRS and CDR2 YFSETQ. With 2 bases removed from V and 2 bases from J, the gap between germline ends came to 8 bases. The CDR3 loop spans 14 amino acids. The CDR3 loop is CASSLTGAGNTIYF. DNA for the CDR3: TGCGCCAGCAGCTTAACAGGCGCTGGAAACACCATATATTTT. Variable domain in full (rest from reference TRBV5-1 and TRBJ1-3): KAGVTQTPRYLIKTRGQQVTLSCSPISGHRSVSWYQQTPGQGLQFLFEYFSETQRNKGNFPGRFSGRQFSNSRSEMNVSTLELGDSALYLCASSLTGAGNTIYFGEGSWLTVV.

The gene calls are TRBV13 and TRBJ1-4; TRBD1 agrees at 7 bases. This CDR3 has 14 residues. Trimming removed 5 bases from V and 2 bases from J; junction bases left unmatched: 2. Per the germline V gene, CDR1 is PRHDT and CDR2 is FYEKMQ (reference sequence). The CDR3 nucleotides read TGTGCCAGCAGCCCGACAGGGACTAATGAAAAACTGTTTTTT. It is translated as CASSPTGTNEKLFF. The full variable domain, with the rest looked up from reference TRBV13 and TRBJ1-4, is AAGVIQSPRHLIKEKRETATLKCYPIPRHDTVYWYQQGPGQDPQFLISFYEKMQSDKGSIPDRFSAQQFSDYHSELNMSSLELGDSALYFCASSPTGTNEKLFFGSGTQLSVL.